This TCR beta chain was identified in a study of cytomegalovirus exposure and HLA in healthy donors. Study-level information: In a later analysis, the 100 to 150 validation repertoires were reported to have used the same platform as the roughly 700 first-cohort repertoires. The study, taken as a whole, reports: Many donors carried some public TCRs, although rarity characterized most TCR sequences. Per published reports, the classifier diagnosed cytomegalovirus status with high specificity and sensitivity. Altogether, 150 to 200 TCR beta chains were recorded as cytomegalovirus-associated.

Profiling relied on immunoSEQ multiplex PCR, and the TCRdb table lists in-frame clones only, not all of them. The table includes 100,000 to 150,000 clones, approximately 91% detected once. With regard to this clone: The antigen is undetermined.

Germline V CDR1 and CDR2: MNHNS, SASEGT. This CDR3 spans 11 amino acids. With 6 bases removed from V and 7 bases from J, the gap between germline ends came to 6 bases. V gene TRBV6-1 combines with J gene TRBJ1-4; the D is unclear. Sequences were obtained from PBMCs. The TCR was taken from a woman aged 18-30 years in good health and CMV-seronegative. CDR3 sequence reads: CASRKAEKLFF. CDR3 in DNA: TGTGCCAGCAGGAAAGCTGAAAAACTGTTTTTT.